These T cell receptor beta chains were read from a single sample in a study of CXCR3-negative and CXCR3-positive naive CD8 T cells. TCRdb re-called the 5' RACE reads and shows each CDR3 protein once, DNA omitted. The record lists 30,000 to 40,000 distinct CDR3 sequences, of which the ten most abundant hold about 14%. Sequencing input: memory CD8+ T cells from blood. These receptors all stem from a human donor in good health. Some clones in this sample may be carry-over from other donors' samples. The CDR3 runs from the conserved cysteine through the conserved F or W.

j_gene	v_gene	CDR3aa
TRBJ2-7	TRBV9	CASSVEEGGGRYEQYF
TRBJ2-1	TRBV11-2	CASSLVSGFGHEQFF
TRBJ2-2	TRBV2	CASSLSTGTNTGELFF
TRBJ1-5	TRBV5-6	CASSRKGQGIRQPQHF
TRBJ2-7	TRBV2	CASAPAYEQYF
TRBJ2-6	TRBV4-2	CASSQRTEANVLTF
TRBJ2-7	TRBV6-6	CASSPRDYRPYEQYF
TRBJ1-4	TRBV7-2	CASSLRAGWDEKLFF
TRBJ1-1	TRBV16	CASSQDKGGTEAFF
TRBJ2-1	TRBV28	CASSLWPIEGNEQFF
TRBJ2-2	TRBV11-2	CASSLHERTITGELFF
TRBJ2-3	TRBV4-3	CASSQDKEGTPNTQYF
TRBJ2-1	TRBV28	CASSLPAGEQFF
TRBJ2-5	TRBV29-1	CSVEGGTGVVETQYF
TRBJ2-1	TRBV6-6	CASSYSGEQFF
TRBJ1-2	TRBV28	CASSLLGTGGAADGYTF
TRBJ2-5	TRBV29-1	CSVERGPEETQYF
TRBJ2-1	TRBV11-2	CASSERGRKMGNEQFF
TRBJ1-2	TRBV5-1	CASSFFGGDRGQYGYTF
TRBJ1-2	TRBV7-2	CASLRIGEGYGYTF
TRBJ2-7	TRBV28	CASSPREGAYEQYF
TRBJ2-3	TRBV11-2	CASAETGKSTDTQYF
TRBJ1-6	TRBV6-5	CASSYSDGGGSYNSPLHF
TRBJ2-3	TRBV20-1	CSARGTSGPPVTDTQYF
TRBJ1-2	TRBV28	CASSPPGPSNGYTF
TRBJ2-2	TRBV12-3/TRBV12-4	CASTFSGSETGELFF
TRBJ2-7	TRBV12-3/TRBV12-4	CASRDQWTGGHEQYF